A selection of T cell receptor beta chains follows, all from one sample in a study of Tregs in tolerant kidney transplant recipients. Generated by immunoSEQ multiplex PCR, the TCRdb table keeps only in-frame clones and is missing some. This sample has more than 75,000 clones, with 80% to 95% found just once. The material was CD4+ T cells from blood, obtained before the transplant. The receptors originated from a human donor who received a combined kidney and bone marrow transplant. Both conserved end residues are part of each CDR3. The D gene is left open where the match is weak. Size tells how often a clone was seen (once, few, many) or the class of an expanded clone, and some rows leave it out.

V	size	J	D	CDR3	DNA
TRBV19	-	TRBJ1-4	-	CASSMLGAGTNEKLFF	TGTGCCAGTAGCATGCTTGGGGCTGGGACTAATGAAAAACTGTTTTTT
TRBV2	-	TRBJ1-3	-	CASRQGSGNTIYF	TGTGCCAGCAGACAGGGTTCTGGAAACACCATATATTTT
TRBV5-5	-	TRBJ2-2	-	CASSSGYAGELFF	TGTGCCAGCAGCTCCGGGTACGCCGGGGAGCTGTTTTTT
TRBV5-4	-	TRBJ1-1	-	CASSFGGKFSEAFF	TGTGCCAGCAGCTTTGGGGGGAAATTCTCTGAAGCTTTCTTT
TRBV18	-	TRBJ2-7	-	CASSPDNYEQYF	TGTGCCAGCTCACCGGACAACTACGAGCAGTACTTC
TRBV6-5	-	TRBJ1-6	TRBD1	CASSYHRAGGDSPLHF	TGTGCCAGCAGTTACCATCGGGCAGGGGGCGATTCACCCCTCCACTTT
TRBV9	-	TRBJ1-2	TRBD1	CASAQSGQGSYGYTF	TGTGCCAGCGCCCAATCAGGACAGGGTTCCTATGGCTACACCTTC
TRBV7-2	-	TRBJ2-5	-	CASSYGETQYF	TGTGCCAGCAGCTACGGGGAGACCCAGTACTTC
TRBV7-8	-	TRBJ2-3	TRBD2	CASSRGPAGASDTQYF	TGTGCCAGCAGCCGGGGCCCAGCGGGAGCTTCAGATACGCAGTATTTT
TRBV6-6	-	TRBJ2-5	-	CASRAVNQETQYF	TGTGCCAGTCGAGCGGTTAACCAAGAGACCCAGTACTTC
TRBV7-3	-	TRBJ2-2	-	CASSAVGGNTGELFF	TGTGCCAGCAGCGCGGTGGGTGGGAACACCGGGGAGCTGTTTTTT
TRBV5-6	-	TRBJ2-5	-	CASTGHRFAGQYF	TGTGCCAGCACCGGACACCGTTTCGCTGGGCAGTACTTC
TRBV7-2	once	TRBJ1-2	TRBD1	CASSLGDRVYGYTF	TGTGCCAGCAGCTTGGGGGACAGGGTGTACGGCTACACCTTC
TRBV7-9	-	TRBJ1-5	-	CASSLEGFGNQPQHF	TGTGCCAGCAGCTTAGAGGGGTTTGGGAATCAGCCCCAGCATTTT
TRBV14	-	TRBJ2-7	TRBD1	CASSQTGDYEQYF	TGTGCCAGCAGTCAGACAGGGGACTACGAGCAGTACTTC
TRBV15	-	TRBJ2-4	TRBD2	CATSRDLGSGGLAKNIQYF	TGTGCCACCAGCAGAGATCTTGGTAGCGGGGGGTTAGCCAAAAACATTCAGTACTTC
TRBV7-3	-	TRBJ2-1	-	CASSSGHSSYNEQFF	TGTGCCAGCAGTTCGGGACACAGCTCCTACAATGAGCAGTTCTTC
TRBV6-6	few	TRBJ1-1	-	CASSYLNTEAFF	TGTGCCAGCAGTTACTTAAACACTGAAGCTTTCTTT
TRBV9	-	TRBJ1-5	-	CASSLGHDSNQPQHF	TGTGCCAGCAGCCTGGGACATGATAGCAATCAGCCCCAGCATTTT
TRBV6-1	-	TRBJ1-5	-	CASSEQVISNQPQHF	TGTGCCAGCAGTGAACAGGTTATTAGCAATCAGCCCCAGCATTTT
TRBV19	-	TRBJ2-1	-	CASSISGTLYNEQFF	TGTGCCAGTAGTATAAGCGGGACACTTTACAATGAGCAGTTCTTC
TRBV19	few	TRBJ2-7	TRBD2	CARCGTSGRPYEQYF	TGTGCCCGCTGCGGGACTAGCGGGAGGCCCTACGAGCAGTACTTC
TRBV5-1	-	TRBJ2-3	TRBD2	CASSPRVTSGSTDTQYF	TGCGCCAGCAGCCCGCGAGTAACTAGCGGAAGCACAGATACGCAGTATTTT
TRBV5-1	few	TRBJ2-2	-	CASSLGATGELFF	TGCGCCAGCAGCTTGGGGGCAACCGGGGAGCTGTTTTTT
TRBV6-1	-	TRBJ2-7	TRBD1	CASSLQQGAFEQYF	TGTGCCAGCAGTCTCCAACAGGGGGCGTTTGAGCAGTACTTC
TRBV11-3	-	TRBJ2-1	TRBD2	CASSLRSGGLYEQFF	TGTGCCAGCAGCTTAAGGAGCGGGGGTCTTTATGAGCAGTTCTTC
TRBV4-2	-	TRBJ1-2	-	CASSQGDTYGYTF	TGTGCCAGCAGCCAAGGGGACACCTATGGCTACACCTTC
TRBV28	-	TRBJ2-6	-	CASELSGANVLTF	TGTGCCAGCGAGCTTTCTGGGGCCAACGTCCTGACTTTC
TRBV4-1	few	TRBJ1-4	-	CASSQGQTTNEKLFF	TGCGCCAGCAGCCAAGGACAGACAACTAATGAAAAACTGTTTTTT
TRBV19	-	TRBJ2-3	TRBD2	CASSIGGLVTDTQYF	TGTGCCAGTAGTATAGGGGGACTAGTAACAGATACGCAGTATTTT
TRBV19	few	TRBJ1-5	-	CASRLGGANQPQHF	TGTGCCAGTCGTCTCGGGGGTGCCAATCAGCCCCAGCATTTT
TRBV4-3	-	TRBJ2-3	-	CASSQVRPGVGTDTQYF	TGCGCCAGCAGCCAAGTCCGACCAGGGGTAGGCACAGATACGCAGTATTTT
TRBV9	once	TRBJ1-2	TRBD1	CASSTIGTAYGYTF	TGTGCCAGCAGCACTATCGGGACAGCCTATGGCTACACCTTC
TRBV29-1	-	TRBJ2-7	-	CSVARNRAYEQYF	TGCAGCGTTGCGCGAAACAGGGCCTACGAGCAGTACTTC
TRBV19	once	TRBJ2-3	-	CASSVPGTDTQYF	TGTGCCAGTAGCGTTCCGGGCACAGATACGCAGTATTTT
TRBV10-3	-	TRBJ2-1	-	CAISESKRPYNEQFF	TGTGCCATCAGTGAGTCGAAGCGGCCCTACAATGAGCAGTTCTTC
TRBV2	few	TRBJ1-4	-	CASREQGKLFF	TGTGCCAGCAGGGAACAGGGAAAACTGTTTTTT